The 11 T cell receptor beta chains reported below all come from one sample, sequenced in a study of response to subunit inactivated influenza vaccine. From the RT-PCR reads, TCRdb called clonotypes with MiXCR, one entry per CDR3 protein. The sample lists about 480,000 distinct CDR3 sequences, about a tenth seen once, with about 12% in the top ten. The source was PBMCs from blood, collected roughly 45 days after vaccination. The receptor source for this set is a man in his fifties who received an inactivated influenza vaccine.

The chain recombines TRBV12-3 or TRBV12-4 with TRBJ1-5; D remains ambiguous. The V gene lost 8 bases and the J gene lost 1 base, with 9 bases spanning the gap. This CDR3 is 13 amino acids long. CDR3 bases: TGTGCCAGCGCGCAGCAGAGCAATCAGCCCCAGCATTTT. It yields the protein CASAQQSNQPQHF.

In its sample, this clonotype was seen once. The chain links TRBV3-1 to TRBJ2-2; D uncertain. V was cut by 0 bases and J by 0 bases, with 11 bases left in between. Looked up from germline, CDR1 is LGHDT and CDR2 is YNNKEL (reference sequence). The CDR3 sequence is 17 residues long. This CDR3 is CASSQDKGPSNTGELFF. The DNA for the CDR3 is TGTGCCAGCAGCCAAGATAAAGGGCCTTCGAACACCGGGGAGCTGTTTTTT.

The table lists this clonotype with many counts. The CDR3 region is CASSPWGKGFREKLFF. The CDR3 DNA reads TGTGCCAGCAGCCCCTGGGGTAAGGGGTTTCGTGAAAAACTGTTTTTT. The rearrangement uses TRBV12-3 or TRBV12-4 and TRBJ1-4; possibly TRBD1 for D (5 bases). CDR3 length: 16 residues. V dropped 6 bases and J dropped 7 bases, with 21 bases sitting between them.

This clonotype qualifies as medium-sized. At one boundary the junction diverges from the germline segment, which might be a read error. For the CDR3, the DNA is TGCGCCAGCAGCGTCGGGACAGTTAACACCGGGGAGCTGTTTTTT. Its translation: CASSVGTVNTGELFF. V is TRBV9 and J is TRBJ2-2, with 7 bases that match TRBD1. The V gene's germline CDR1 is SGDLS and CDR2 YYNGEE. The CDR3 length is 15 residues.

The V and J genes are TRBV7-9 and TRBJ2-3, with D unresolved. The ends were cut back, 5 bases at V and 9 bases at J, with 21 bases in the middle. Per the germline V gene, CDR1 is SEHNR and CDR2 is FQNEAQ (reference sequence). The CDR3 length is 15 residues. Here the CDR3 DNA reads TGTGCCAGCAGCCTCCACCCGGAGCCTAGGTACACGCAGTATTTT. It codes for CASSLHPEPRYTQYF.

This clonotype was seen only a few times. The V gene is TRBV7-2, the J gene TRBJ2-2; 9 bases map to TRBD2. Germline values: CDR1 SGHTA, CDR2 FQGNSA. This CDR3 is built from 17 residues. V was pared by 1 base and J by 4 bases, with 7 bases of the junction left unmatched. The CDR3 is CASSLVGRLAATGELFF. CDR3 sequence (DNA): TGTGCCAGCAGCTTAGTGGGCAGACTAGCGGCCACCGGGGAGCTGTTTTTT. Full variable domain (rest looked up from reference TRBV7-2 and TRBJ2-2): GAGVSQSPSNKVTEKGKDVELRCDPISGHTALYWYRQSLGQGLEFLIYFQGNSAPDKSGLPSDRFSAERTGGSVSTLTIQRTQQEDSAVYLCASSLVGRLAATGELFFGEGSRLTVL.

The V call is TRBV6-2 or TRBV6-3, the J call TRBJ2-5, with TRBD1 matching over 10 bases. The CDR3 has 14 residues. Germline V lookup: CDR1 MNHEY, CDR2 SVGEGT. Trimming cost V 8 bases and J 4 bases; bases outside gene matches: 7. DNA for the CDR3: TGTGCCAGCCGAAGCTGGACAGGGGGAGAGACCCAGTACTTC. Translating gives CASRSWTGGETQYF.

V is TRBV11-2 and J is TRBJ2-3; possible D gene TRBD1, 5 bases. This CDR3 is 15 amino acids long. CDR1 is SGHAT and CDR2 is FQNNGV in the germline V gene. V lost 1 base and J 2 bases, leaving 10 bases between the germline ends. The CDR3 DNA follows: TGTGCCAGCAGCTTAGGTGGGGCAGCCACAGATACGCAGTATTTT. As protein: CASSLGGAATDTQYF.

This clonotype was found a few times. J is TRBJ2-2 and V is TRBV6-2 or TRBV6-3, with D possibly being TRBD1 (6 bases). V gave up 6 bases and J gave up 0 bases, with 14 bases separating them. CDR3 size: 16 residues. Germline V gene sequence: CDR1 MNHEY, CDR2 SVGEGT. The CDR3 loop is CASSPAGDSNTGELFF. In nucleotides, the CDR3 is TGTGCCAGCAGCCCTGCAGGGGATTCGAACACCGGGGAGCTGTTTTTT.

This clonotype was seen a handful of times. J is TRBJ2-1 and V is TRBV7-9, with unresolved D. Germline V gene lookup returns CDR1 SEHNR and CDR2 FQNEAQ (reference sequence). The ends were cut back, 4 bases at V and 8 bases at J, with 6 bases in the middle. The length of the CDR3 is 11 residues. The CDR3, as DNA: TGTGCCAGCAGCTATTACGATGAGCAGTTCTTC. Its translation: CASSYYDEQFF.

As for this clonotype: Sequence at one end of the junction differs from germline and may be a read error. Here the CDR3 reads CASSLAGGRSEQFF. CDR3 sequence (DNA): TGTGCCAGCAGCCTAGCGGGGGGCCGCAGTGAGCAGTTCTTC. The chain joins TRBV7-2 to TRBJ2-1; 11 nucleotides match TRBD2. This CDR3 is built from 14 residues. Looked up from germline, CDR1 is SGHTA and CDR2 is FQGNSA. The variable domain in full, completed from reference TRBV7-2 and TRBJ2-1, reads GAGVSQSPSNKVTEKGKDVELRCDPISGHTALYWYRQSLGQGLEFLIYFQGNSAPDKSGLPSDRFSAERTGGSVSTLTIQRTQQEDSAVYLCASSLAGGRSEQFFGPGTRLTVL.